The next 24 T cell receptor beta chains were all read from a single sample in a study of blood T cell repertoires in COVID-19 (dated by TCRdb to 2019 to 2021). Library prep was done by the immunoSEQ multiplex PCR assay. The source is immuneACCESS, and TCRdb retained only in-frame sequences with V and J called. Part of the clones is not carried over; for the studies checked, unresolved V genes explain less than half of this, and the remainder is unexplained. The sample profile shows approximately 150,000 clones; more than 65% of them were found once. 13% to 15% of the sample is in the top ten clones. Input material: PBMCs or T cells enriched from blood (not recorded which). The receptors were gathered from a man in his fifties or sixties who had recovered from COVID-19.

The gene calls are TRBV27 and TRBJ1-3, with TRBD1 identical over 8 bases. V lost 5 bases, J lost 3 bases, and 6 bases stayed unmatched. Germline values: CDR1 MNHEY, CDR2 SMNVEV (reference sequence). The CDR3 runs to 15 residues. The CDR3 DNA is TGTGCCAGCAGTCCGTTGGACAGGGTTGGAAACACCATATATTTT. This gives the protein CASSPLDRVGNTIYF.

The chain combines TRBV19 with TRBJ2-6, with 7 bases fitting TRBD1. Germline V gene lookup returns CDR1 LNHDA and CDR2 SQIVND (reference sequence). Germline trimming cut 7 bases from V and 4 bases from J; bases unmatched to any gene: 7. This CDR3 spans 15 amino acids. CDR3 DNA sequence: TGTGCCAGTACTGGACAGGCGGCGGGGGCCAACGTCCTGACTTTC. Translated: CASTGQAAGANVLTF.

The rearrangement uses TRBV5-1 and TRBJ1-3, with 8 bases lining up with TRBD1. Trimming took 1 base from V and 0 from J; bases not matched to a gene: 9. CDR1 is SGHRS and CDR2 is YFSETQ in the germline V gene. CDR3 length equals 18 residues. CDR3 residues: CASSLTLRQGRSGNTIYF. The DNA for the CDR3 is TGCGCCAGCAGCTTGACCCTAAGACAGGGGCGCTCTGGAAACACCATATATTTT.

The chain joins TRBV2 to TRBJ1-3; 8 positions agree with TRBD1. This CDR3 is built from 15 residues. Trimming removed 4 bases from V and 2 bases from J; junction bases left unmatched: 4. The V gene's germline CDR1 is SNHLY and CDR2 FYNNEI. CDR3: CASSVEDRAGNTIYF. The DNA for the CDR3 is TGTGCCAGCAGTGTTGAGGACAGGGCTGGAAACACCATATATTTT. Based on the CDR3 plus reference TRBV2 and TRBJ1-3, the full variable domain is EPEVTQTPSHQVTQMGQEVILRCVPISNHLYFYWYRQILGQKVEFLVSFYNNEISEKSEIFDDQFSVERPDGSNFTLKIRSTKLEDSAMYFCASSVEDRAGNTIYFGEGSWLTVV.

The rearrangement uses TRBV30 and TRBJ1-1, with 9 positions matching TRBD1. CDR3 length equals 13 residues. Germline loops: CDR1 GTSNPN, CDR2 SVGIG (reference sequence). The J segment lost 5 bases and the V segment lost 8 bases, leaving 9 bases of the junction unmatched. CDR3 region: CAGYRGRVTEAFF. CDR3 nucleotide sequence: TGTGCCGGTTACAGGGGGCGCGTGACTGAAGCTTTCTTT.

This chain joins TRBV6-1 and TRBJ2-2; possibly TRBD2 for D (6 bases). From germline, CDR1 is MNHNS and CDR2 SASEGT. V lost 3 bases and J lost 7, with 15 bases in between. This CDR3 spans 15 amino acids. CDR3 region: CASSEFGGANGELFF. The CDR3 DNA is TGTGCCAGCAGTGAGTTTGGAGGGGCAAACGGGGAGCTGTTTTTT.

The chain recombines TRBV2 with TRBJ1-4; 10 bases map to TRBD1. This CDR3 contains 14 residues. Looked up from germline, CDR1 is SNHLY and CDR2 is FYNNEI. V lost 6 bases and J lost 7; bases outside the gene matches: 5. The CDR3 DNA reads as TGTGCCAGCAGCGACAGGGGGCTGGTTGAAAAACTGTTTTTT. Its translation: CASSDRGLVEKLFF. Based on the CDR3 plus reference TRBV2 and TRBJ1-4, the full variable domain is EPEVTQTPSHQVTQMGQEVILRCVPISNHLYFYWYRQILGQKVEFLVSFYNNEISEKSEIFDDQFSVERPDGSNFTLKIRSTKLEDSAMYFCASSDRGLVEKLFFGSGTQLSVL.

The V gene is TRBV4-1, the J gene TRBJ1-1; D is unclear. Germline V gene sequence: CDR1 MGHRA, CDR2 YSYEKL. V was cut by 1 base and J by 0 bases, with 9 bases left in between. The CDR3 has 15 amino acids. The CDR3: CASSQGVAVNTEAFF. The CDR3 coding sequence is TGCGCCAGCAGCCAAGGGGTGGCGGTGAACACTGAAGCTTTCTTT.

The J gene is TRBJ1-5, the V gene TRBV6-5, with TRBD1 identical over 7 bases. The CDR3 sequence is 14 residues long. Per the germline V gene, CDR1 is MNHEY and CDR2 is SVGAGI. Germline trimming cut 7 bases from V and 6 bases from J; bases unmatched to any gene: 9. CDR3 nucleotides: TGTGCCAGCACCGCTACAGGGGTTGGTCAGCCCCAGCATTTT. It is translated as CASTATGVGQPQHF.

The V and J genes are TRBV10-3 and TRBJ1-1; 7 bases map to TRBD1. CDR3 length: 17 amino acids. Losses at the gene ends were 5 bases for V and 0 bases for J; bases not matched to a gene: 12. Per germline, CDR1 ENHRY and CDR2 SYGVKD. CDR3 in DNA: TGTGCCATCAGTCCGGGACAGCGGACCAACGTGAACACTGAAGCTTTCTTT. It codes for CAISPGQRTNVNTEAFF.

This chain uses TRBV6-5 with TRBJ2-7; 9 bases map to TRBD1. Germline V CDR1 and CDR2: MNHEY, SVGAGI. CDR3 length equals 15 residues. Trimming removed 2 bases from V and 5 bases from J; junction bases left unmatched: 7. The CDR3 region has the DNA TGTGCCAGCAGTTACCCTGGACAGGGGAGGAACGAGCAGTACTTC. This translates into CASSYPGQGRNEQYF.

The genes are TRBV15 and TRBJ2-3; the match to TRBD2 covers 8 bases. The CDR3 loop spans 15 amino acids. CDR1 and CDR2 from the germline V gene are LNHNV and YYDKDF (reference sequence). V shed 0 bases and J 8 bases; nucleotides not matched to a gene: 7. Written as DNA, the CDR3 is TGTGCCACCAGCAGAGATCGGGAGGGGTGGGCTACGCAGTATTTT. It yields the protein CATSRDREGWATQYF.

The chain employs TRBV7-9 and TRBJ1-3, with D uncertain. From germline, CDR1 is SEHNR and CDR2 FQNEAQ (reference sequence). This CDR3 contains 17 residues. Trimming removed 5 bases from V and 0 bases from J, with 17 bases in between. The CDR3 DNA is TGTGCCAGCAGCCCCAGCGGTCTGGGGAACTCTGGAAACACCATATATTTT. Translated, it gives CASSPSGLGNSGNTIYF. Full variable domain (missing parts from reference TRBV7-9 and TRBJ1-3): DTGVSQNPRHKITKRGQNVTFRCDPISEHNRLYWYRQTLGQGPEFLTYFQNEAQLEKSRLLSDRFSAERPKGSFSTLEIQRTEQGDSAMYLCASSPSGLGNSGNTIYFGEGSWLTVV.

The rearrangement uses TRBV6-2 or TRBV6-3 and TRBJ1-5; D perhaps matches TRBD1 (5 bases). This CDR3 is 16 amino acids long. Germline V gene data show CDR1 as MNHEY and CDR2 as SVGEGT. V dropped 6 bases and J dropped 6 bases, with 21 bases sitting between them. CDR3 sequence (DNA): TGTGCCAGCAGCCCCGTAAAGGGACTGGGCGGTCAGCCCCAGCATTTT. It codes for CASSPVKGLGGQPQHF.

The CDR3 coding sequence is TGTGCCAGCACTTCGGGAAGGACAGACCCTGAAGCTTTCTTT. It codes for CASTSGRTDPEAFF. The chain has TRBV7-8 and TRBJ1-1; a possible D gene is TRBD1 (6 bases). Trimming removed 7 bases at V and 6 bases at J, with 18 bases between. From germline, CDR1 is SGHVS and CDR2 FQNEAQ. This CDR3 is 14 amino acids long.

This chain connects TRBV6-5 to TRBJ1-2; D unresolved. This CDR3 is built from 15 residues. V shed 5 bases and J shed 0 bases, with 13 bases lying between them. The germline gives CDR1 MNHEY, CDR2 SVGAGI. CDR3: CASSTRDKANYGYTF. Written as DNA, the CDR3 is TGTGCCAGCAGTACCAGAGACAAAGCTAACTATGGCTACACCTTC.

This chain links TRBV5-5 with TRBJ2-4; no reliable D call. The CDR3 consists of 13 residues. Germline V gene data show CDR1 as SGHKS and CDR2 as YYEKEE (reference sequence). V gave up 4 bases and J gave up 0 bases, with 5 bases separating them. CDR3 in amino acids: CASSLLAKNIQYF. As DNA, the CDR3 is TGTGCCAGCAGCCTGTTAGCCAAAAACATTCAGTACTTC.

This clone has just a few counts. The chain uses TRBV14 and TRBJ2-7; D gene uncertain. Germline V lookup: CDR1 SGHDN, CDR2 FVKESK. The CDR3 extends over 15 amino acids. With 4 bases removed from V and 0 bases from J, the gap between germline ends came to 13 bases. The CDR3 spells CASSPIEATSYEQYF. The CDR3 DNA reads TGTGCCAGCAGCCCGATAGAAGCGACCTCCTACGAGCAGTACTTC.

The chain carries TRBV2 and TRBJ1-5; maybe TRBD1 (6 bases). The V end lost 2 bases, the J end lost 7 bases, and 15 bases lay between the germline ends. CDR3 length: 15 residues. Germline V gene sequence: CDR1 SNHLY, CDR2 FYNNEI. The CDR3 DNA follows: TGTGCCAGCAGTGAATCAGGGCTGGGGGCCCAGCCCCAGCATTTT. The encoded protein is CASSESGLGAQPQHF.

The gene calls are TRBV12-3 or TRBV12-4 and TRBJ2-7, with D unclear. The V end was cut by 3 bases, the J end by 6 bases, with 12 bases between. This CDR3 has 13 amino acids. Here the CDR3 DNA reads TGTGCCAGCAGTTTGAAACGGGTGGGCGAGCAGTACTTC. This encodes CASSLKRVGEQYF.

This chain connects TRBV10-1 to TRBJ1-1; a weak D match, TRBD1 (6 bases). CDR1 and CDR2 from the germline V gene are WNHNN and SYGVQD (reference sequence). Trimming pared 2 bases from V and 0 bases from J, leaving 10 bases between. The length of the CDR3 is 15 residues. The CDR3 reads CASSEGEGVNTEAFF. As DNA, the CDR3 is TGCGCCAGCAGTGAGGGGGAGGGGGTGAACACTGAAGCTTTCTTT.

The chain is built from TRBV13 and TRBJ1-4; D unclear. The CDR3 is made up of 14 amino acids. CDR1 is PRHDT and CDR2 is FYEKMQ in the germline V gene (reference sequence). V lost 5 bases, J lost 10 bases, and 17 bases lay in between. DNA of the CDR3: TGTGCCAGCAGCCAAGATCTGGGTGGCGGAAAACTGTTTTTT. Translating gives CASSQDLGGGKLFF.

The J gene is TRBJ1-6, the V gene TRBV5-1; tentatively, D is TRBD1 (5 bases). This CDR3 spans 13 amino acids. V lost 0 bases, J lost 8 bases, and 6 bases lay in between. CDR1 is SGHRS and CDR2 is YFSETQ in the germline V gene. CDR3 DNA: TGCGCCAGCAGCTTGGTAGGGGATTCACCCCTCCACTTT. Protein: CASSLVGDSPLHF.

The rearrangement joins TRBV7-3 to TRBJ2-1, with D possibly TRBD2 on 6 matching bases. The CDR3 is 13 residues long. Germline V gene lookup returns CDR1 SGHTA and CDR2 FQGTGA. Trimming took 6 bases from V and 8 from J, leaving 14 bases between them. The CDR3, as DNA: TGTGCCAGCAGTTCGGGGACTTATTATGAGCAGTTCTTC. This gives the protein CASSSGTYYEQFF.